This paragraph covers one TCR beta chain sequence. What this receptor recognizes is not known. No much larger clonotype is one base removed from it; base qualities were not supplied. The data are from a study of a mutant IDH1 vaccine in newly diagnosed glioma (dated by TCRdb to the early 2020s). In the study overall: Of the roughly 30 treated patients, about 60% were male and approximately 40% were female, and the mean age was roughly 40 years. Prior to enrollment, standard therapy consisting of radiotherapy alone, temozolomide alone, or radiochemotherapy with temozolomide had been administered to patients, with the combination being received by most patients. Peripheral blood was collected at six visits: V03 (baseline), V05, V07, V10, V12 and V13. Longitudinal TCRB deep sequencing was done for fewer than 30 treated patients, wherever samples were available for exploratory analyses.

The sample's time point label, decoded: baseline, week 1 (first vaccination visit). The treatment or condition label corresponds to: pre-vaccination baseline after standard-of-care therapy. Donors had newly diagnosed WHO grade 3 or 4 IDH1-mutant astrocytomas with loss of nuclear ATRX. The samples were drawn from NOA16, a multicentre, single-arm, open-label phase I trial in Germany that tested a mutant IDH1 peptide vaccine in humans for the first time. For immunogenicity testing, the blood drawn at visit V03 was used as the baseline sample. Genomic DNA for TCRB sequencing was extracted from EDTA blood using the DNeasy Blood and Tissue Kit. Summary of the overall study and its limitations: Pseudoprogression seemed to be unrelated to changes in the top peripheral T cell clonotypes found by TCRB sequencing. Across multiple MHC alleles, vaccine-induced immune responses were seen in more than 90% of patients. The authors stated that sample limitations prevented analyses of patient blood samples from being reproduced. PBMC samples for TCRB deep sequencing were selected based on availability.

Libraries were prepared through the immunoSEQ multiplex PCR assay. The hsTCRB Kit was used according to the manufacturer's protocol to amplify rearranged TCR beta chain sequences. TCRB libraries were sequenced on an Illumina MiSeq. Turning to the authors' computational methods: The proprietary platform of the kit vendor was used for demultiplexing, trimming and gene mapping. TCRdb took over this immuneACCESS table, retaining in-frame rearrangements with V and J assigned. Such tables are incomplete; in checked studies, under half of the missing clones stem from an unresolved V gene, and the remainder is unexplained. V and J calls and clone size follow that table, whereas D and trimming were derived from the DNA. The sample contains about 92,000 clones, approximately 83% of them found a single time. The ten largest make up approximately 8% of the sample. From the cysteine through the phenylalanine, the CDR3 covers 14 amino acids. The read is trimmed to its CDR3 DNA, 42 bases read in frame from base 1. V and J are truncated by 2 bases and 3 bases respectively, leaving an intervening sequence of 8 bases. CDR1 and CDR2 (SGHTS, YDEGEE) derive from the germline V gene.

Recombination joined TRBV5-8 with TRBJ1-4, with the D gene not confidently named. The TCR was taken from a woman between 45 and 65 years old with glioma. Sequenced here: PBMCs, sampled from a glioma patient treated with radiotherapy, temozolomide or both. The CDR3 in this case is CASSFPGANEKLFF. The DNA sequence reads TGTGCCAGCAGCTTCCCCGGGGCTAATGAAAAACTGTTTTTT.